The next 5 T cell receptor beta chains were all read from a single sample in a study of T-cell reconstitution after alpha-beta-depleted transplantation in children. Unique molecular identifiers were used to barcode this TCRbeta library. Each CDR3 protein is one row after TCRdb ran MiXCR on the PCR reads. The table has about 500,000 distinct CDR3 sequences, about 30% seen once; the top ten hold 2% to 3%. The source was PBMCs from the stem cell graft donor, collected from the stem cell graft. The receptors derive from a human donor who donated a stem cell graft to a child with aplastic anemia.

CDR3 DNA sequence: TGCAGCGTTGATTTGCCGGCTAACTATGGCTACACCTTC. This encodes CSVDLPANYGYTF. V gene TRBV29-1 combines with J gene TRBJ1-2; no firm D call. The CDR3 consists of 13 residues. Germline V lookup: CDR1 SQVTM, CDR2 ANQGSEA. The ends were cut back, 3 bases at V and 0 bases at J, with 8 bases in the middle.

The CDR3 protein is CASSEATGVTHGYTF. The CDR3 nucleotides are TGTGCCAGCAGTGAAGCGACAGGGGTTACGCATGGCTACACCTTC. The chain uses TRBV2 and TRBJ1-2; TRBD1 matches at 8 bases. Germline CDR1 reads SNHLY; CDR2 reads FYNNEI. CDR3 length: 15 amino acids. The trim removed 0 bases at V and 6 bases at J, leaving 6 bases unmatched.

The rearrangement links TRBV20-1 to TRBJ2-7, with TRBD2 matching 11 bases. The CDR3 loop spans 17 amino acids. Germline trimming cut 3 bases from V and 0 bases from J; bases unmatched to any gene: 10. Germline CDR1 is DFQATT and CDR2 is SNEGSKA (reference sequence). CDR3 coding DNA: TGCAGTGCTAGGTTGGGACTAGCGGACCCAACCTCCTACGAGCAGTACGTC. Translating it yields CSARLGLADPTSYEQYV.

The V and J genes are TRBV29-1 and TRBJ2-5; 8 nucleotides agree with TRBD1. Germline-derived CDR1 and CDR2 are SQVTM and ANQGSEA. Trimming took 6 bases from V and 7 from J; bases not matched to a gene: 4. CDR3 length: 11 amino acids. CDR3 sequence: CSVTGVGTQYF. As DNA, the CDR3 is TGCAGCGTGACAGGGGTTGGGACCCAGTACTTC.

J is TRBJ2-2 and V is TRBV11-1, with TRBD2 matching over 7 bases. Germline assignment: CDR1 SGHAT and CDR2 FQDESV (reference sequence). The CDR3 totals 13 residues. Unmatched junction bases numbered 0, after V lost 2 bases and J lost 6 bases. The CDR3 loop is CASSLTSAGELFF. DNA of the CDR3: TGTGCCAGCAGCTTAACTAGCGCCGGGGAGCTGTTTTTT.